One sample yielded the 25 T cell receptor beta chains listed below, sequenced in a study of metastatic and nonmetastatic thyroid tumors. Patients had received no treatment of any kind before thyroid surgery. TCRdb re-analyzed the PCR reads through MiXCR. Of about 45,000 clones listed, about 4.3% were seen once; the top ten hold roughly 9.8%. Source material: blood. These receptors were obtained from a female donor with papillary thyroid cancer or a benign thyroid nodule (not recorded which). Some clones in this sample may be carry-over from other donors' samples.

Only a few counts were recorded for this clone. The chain employs TRBV5-1 and TRBJ2-5; D might be TRBD1 (5 bases). Germline CDR1 is SGHRS and CDR2 is YFSETQ. This CDR3 has 13 residues. Trimming stripped 6 bases from V and 2 bases from J, with 11 bases between. In nucleotides, the CDR3 is TGCGCCAGCAAGGGGATTTATCAAGAGACCCAGTACTTC. This encodes CASKGIYQETQYF.

This clone was seen many times. V is TRBV5-6 and J is TRBJ2-5; tentative D call: TRBD2 (6 bases). V was shortened by 2 bases and J by 3 bases, with 14 bases between the two germline ends. In germline, CDR1 is SGHDT, CDR2 YYEEEE. This CDR3 has 15 amino acids. The CDR3 DNA follows: TGTGCCAGCAGCTTCGCCCCCAGGGAGGAAGAGACCCAGTACTTC. This encodes CASSFAPREEETQYF.

This clone was observed at least ten times. V usage is TRBV6-1 and J usage is TRBJ2-1, with 9 bases aligning to TRBD1. The V and J ends lost 8 bases and 14 bases, in that order; junction bases with no gene match: 16. CDR1 is MNHNS and CDR2 is SASEGT in the germline V gene. CDR3 size: 14 residues. The CDR3 loop is CASGTGTGSQVEFF. The CDR3 DNA reads TGTGCCAGCGGAACCGGGACAGGGTCCCAAGTGGAGTTCTTC.

At least ten counts were recorded for this clone. This chain links TRBV2 with TRBJ1-5, with 8 bases identical to TRBD1. This CDR3 contains 15 residues. Trimming cost V 5 bases and J 2 bases; bases outside gene matches: 5. Germline CDR1 SNHLY, CDR2 FYNNEI. CDR3 sequence: CASSLQGVGNQPQHF. Written as DNA, the CDR3 is TGTGCCAGCAGTCTACAGGGGGTGGGCAATCAGCCCCAGCATTTT.

In this sample, this clone turned up many times. Given a much more abundant clone one base away, this may be a read error. The same CDR3 arises from other DNA sequences in this sample as well. The chain carries TRBV5-1 and TRBJ1-1; no clear D. Germline assignment: CDR1 SGHRS and CDR2 YFSETQ. The CDR3 spans 14 residues. The CDR3 coding sequence is TGCGCCAGCAGCTTTAACAGCCCCAACACTGAGGCTTTCTTT. Residues: CASSFNSPNTEAFF. Full variable domain (rest looked up from reference TRBV5-1 and TRBJ1-1): KAGVTQTPRYLIKTRGQQVTLSCSPISGHRSVSWYQQTPGQGLQFLFEYFSETQRNKGNFPGRFSGRQFSNSRSEMNVSTLELGDSALYLCASSFNSPNTEAFFGQGTRLTVV.

This clone was recorded a few times. Here the CDR3 reads CASSLVGGTYEQYF. The CDR3 nucleotides read TGTGCCAGCAGTCTAGTGGGAGGGACCTACGAGCAGTACTTC. The V call is TRBV6-1, the J call TRBJ2-7, with TRBD2 matching 7 bases. The CDR3 spans 14 residues. In germline, CDR1 is MNHNS, CDR2 SASEGT. V was pared by 5 bases and J by 2 bases, with 6 bases of the junction left unmatched.

J is TRBJ1-1 and V is TRBV6-2 or TRBV6-3; the D is unclear. The CDR3 is 14 amino acids. V lost 9 bases, J lost 9 bases, and 23 bases lay in between. CDR1 is MNHEY, CDR2 SVGEGT, per germline. The CDR3: CASIPRRMQWKAFF. The CDR3 DNA reads as TGTGCCAGTATTCCCCGTCGAATGCAGTGGAAAGCTTTCTTT.

This clone was observed at least ten times. The chain employs TRBV20-1 and TRBJ2-1; a possible D gene is TRBD1 (5 bases). The V gene lost 4 bases and the J gene lost 5 bases, with 18 bases spanning the gap. Germline V CDR1 and CDR2: DFQATT, SNEGSKA (reference sequence). This CDR3 has 15 amino acids. The DNA of the CDR3 is TGCAGTGCTAACCACAGACAGAAGGCGAACAATGAGCAGTTCTTC. Its translation: CSANHRQKANNEQFF.

This clone was counted between two and nine times. Different DNA sequences within this sample yield the same CDR3. The CDR3 loop reads CASSTKATGSGYTF. For the CDR3, the DNA is TGTGCCAGCAGTACCAAAGCAACGGGAAGTGGCTACACCTTC. The genes are TRBV28 and TRBJ1-2; D is uncertain. Trimming removed 5 bases at V and 7 bases at J, with 17 bases between. Germline V lookup: CDR1 MDHEN, CDR2 SYDVKM. This CDR3 is 14 amino acids long.

This clone was picked up a small number of times. J is TRBJ2-5 and V is TRBV5-1; D gene uncertain. Per germline, CDR1 SGHRS and CDR2 YFSETQ. Trimming shortened V by 4 bases and J by 1 base, and 8 bases separated the two germline ends. CDR3 length: 13 residues. The CDR3 sequence is CASSPLSQETQYF. DNA of the CDR3: TGCGCCAGCAGCCCCTTGTCCCAAGAGACCCAGTACTTC.

This clone was seen at least ten times. V usage is TRBV6-1 and J usage is TRBJ2-3; perhaps TRBD1 as D (5 bases). With 7 bases removed from V and 4 bases from J, the gap between germline ends came to 18 bases. The CDR3 extends over 15 amino acids. Germline loops: CDR1 MNHNS, CDR2 SASEGT. The CDR3 bases are TGTGCCAGCATCCAAAGGTGGCAGGGCGCAGATACGCAGTATTTT. This translates into CASIQRWQGADTQYF.

This clone was observed at least ten times. The CDR3 does not close with the conserved phenylalanine or tryptophan, likely indicating a read error. This sequence joins TRBV14 and TRBJ2-3; 9 bases agree with TRBD2. Per germline, CDR1 SGHDN and CDR2 FVKESK. The CDR3 sequence is 15 residues long. Trimming at V came to 5 bases and at J to 2 bases, leaving 5 bases not matched to a gene. The CDR3 loop reads CASSSTSGNTDTQYS. Here the CDR3 DNA reads TGTGCCAGCAGCTCGACTAGCGGAAACACAGATACGCAGTATTCT.

A note on this clone: This could be a read error, since a much larger clone is one nucleotide away. Other nucleotide sequences in the sample specify the same CDR3. The chain combines TRBV7-7 with TRBJ2-5, with a tentative D call TRBD1 (7 bases). This CDR3 region has 13 residues. Germline assignment: CDR1 SSHAT and CDR2 FNYEAQ (reference sequence). Written as DNA, the CDR3 is TGTGCTAGCGGAGACAGGGAAGGAGGGACACAGTACTTC. It yields the protein CASGDREGGTQYF.

This clone came up many times. The chain joins TRBV12-3 or TRBV12-4 to TRBJ2-1; TRBD2 might be the D (5 bases). CDR3 length: 13 residues. The V end lost 7 bases, the J end lost 10 bases, and 17 bases lay between the germline ends. The CDR3 DNA reads as TGTGCCAGCACCCCGGGGTGGGTTACGGAGCAGTTCTTC. Translation gives CASTPGWVTEQFF.

This clone was seen ten or more times. The V call is TRBV5-5, the J call TRBJ2-3; the match to TRBD2 covers 9 bases. CDR1 and CDR2 (germline): SGHKS, YYEKEE (reference sequence). This CDR3 contains 16 residues. The V and J ends lost 1 base and 2 bases, in that order; junction bases with no gene match: 5. This chain's CDR3 is CASSLLAGGSTDTQYF. CDR3 bases: TGTGCCAGCAGCTTGTTGGCGGGAGGGTCCACAGATACGCAGTATTTT. The full variable domain, rest sourced from reference TRBV5-5 and TRBJ2-3, is DAGVTQSPTHLIKTRGQQVTLRCSPISGHKSVSWYQQVLGQGPQFIFQYYEKEERGRGNFPDRFSARQFPNYSSELNVNALLLGDSALYLCASSLLAGGSTDTQYFGPGTRLTVL.

A few counts support this clone. One end of the junction is discordant with germline, which a read error may explain. The V and J genes are TRBV19 and TRBJ2-1, with 7 bases fitting TRBD1. The CDR3 has 14 residues. Germline V gives CDR1 LNHDA, CDR2 SQIVND (reference sequence). The chain's CDR3 is CASCMGQSYNEQFF. In nucleotides, the CDR3 is TGTGCCAGTTGTATGGGACAGAGCTACAATGAGCAGTTCTTC.

This clone was detected only a few times. Without the conserved terminal phenylalanine or tryptophan, this CDR3 likely stems from a read error. The DNA is omitted, as the CDR3 cannot be located on it reliably, and the CDR3 follows TCRdb's listing. This chain joins TRBV28 and TRBJ1-6. The V gene's germline CDR1 is MDHEN and CDR2 SYDVKM. From its first to its last residue, the CDR3 has 8 amino acids. CDR3: CAIGGPRI.

This chain uses TRBV27 with TRBJ2-1; unclear D gene. The CDR3 consists of 12 residues. Germline V gene lookup returns CDR1 MNHEY and CDR2 SMNVEV (reference sequence). V was shortened by 5 bases and J by 5 bases, with 7 bases between the two germline ends. CDR3 residues: CASSLYHNEQFF. In DNA form, the CDR3 reads TGTGCCAGCAGTCTATACCACAATGAGCAGTTCTTC.

This rearrangement joins TRBV7-2 to TRBJ1-2; 7 nucleotides agree with TRBD1. V lost 7 bases, J lost 6 bases, and 14 bases stayed unmatched. The length of the CDR3 is 15 residues. Germline V CDR1 and CDR2: SGHTA, FQGNSA. CDR3 DNA: TGTGCCAGCACAAGGGGGCACGGCGACGGTAATGGCTACACCTTC. Protein product: CASTRGHGDGNGYTF.

This clone was counted ten times or more. The rearrangement joins TRBV3-1 to TRBJ2-3; 7 bases are a match to TRBD2. The CDR3 loop spans 16 amino acids. Losses at the gene ends were 1 base for V and 6 bases for J; bases not matched to a gene: 10. The germline V gene encodes CDR1 LGHDT and CDR2 YNNKEL (reference sequence). This CDR3 reads CASSQGVSGNRDTQYF. CDR3 bases: TGTGCCAGCAGCCAAGGTGTCAGCGGGAATAGGGATACGCAGTATTTT.

This clone was counted at least ten times. This same CDR3 is encoded by further DNA sequences in the sample. V and J are TRBV10-3 and TRBJ2-2; D gene uncertain. Germline CDR1 is ENHRY and CDR2 is SYGVKD. The CDR3 is 15 residues long. V lost 3 bases, J lost 7 bases, and 15 bases lay in between. The CDR3 DNA sequence: TGTGCCATCAGTGAAGTCACTGTCTCGGTCGGGGAGCTGTTTTTT. Its translation is CAISEVTVSVGELFF.

This clone has ten or more counts. The gene calls are TRBV10-2 and TRBJ2-3; TRBD2 aligns across 8 bases. Germline trimming cut 3 bases from V and 5 bases from J; bases unmatched to any gene: 10. Looked up from germline, CDR1 is WSHSY and CDR2 is SAAADI. CDR3 length equals 16 residues. The chain's CDR3 is CASSDTGRAGVDTQYF. The CDR3 DNA reads TGCGCCAGCAGTGACACCGGGAGGGCAGGGGTAGATACGCAGTATTTT.

For this clone: This may be a read error, as it is one base from a much larger clone. The sample holds other DNA sequences that translate to the same CDR3. This chain joins TRBV4-2 and TRBJ2-7; D perhaps matches TRBD1 (6 bases). The CDR3 runs to 16 residues. Germline-derived CDR1 and CDR2 are LGHNA and YNFKEQ. The CDR3 DNA sequence: TGTGCTAGCAGCCAAGTAGGCCAGGGGATTATCTACGAGCAGTACTTC. It translates to CASSQVGQGIIYEQYF.

Many counts were recorded for this clone. The chain has TRBV7-3 and TRBJ1-2; 9 nucleotides line up with TRBD1. This CDR3 has 13 amino acids. The germline V gene encodes CDR1 SGHTA and CDR2 FQGTGA. V lost 5 bases to trimming and J lost 6 bases; unmatched junction nucleotides: 4. The chain's CDR3 is CASSPDRGNGYTF. CDR3 sequence (DNA): TGTGCCAGCAGCCCAGACAGGGGGAATGGCTACACCTTC.

The chain joins TRBV19 to TRBJ1-1; D uncertain. Trimming stripped 3 bases from V and 0 bases from J, with 8 bases between. Germline assignment: CDR1 LNHDA and CDR2 SQIVND (reference sequence). This CDR3 contains 14 residues. The CDR3 reads CASSIPGLNTEAFF. The CDR3 DNA reads as TGTGCCAGTAGTATTCCAGGCCTGAACACTGAAGCTTTCTTT.